Only one count was recorded for the clone carrying this T cell receptor beta chain. Its specificity is unknown. The germline V gene has CDR1 ENHRY and CDR2 SYGVKD. The CDR3 loop spans 12 amino acids. V lost 9 bases and J 4 bases, leaving 10 bases between the germline ends. This sample stems from a study of Ad26.COV2.S vaccination and SARS-CoV-2 variants. Study context: In the study, Ad26.COV2.S was injected intramuscularly once, or twice 56 days apart. General study points: With respect to non-spike TCR breadth, vaccine and placebo recipients were similar.

The treatment denotes: about 20 received Ad26.COV2.S at low or high dose, single or two shots; about 5 received placebo; per-sample allocation not given. The samples date from day 63 after the first vaccine or placebo injection. Boston hosted the donor, who was an adult aged 18-55 years. The assay was immunoSEQ multiplex PCR, and TCRdb's table has in-frame clones only and misses some. The sample consists of around 300,000 clones, less than 90% of them appearing once. The chain combines TRBV10-3 with TRBJ1-5; no reliable D call. Sequencing was performed on peripheral blood, taken in a trial of Ad26.COV2.S vaccine versus placebo. The sequence was collected from a person aged 18 to 59 who received the Ad26.COV2.S COVID-19 vaccine or a placebo. The CDR3 sequence is CAITDGNQPQHF. CDR3 nucleotides: TGTGCCATTACGGACGGAAATCAGCCCCAGCATTTT.